This is a list of T cell receptor beta chains from one sample in a study of OX40 agonist ivuxolimab in advanced cancers. Method: immunoSEQ multiplex PCR; TCRdb's copy keeps in-frame clones and lacks some. The table includes roughly 80,000 clones, over 90% detected once. This specimen consisted of CD4+ or CD8+ T cells sorted from blood, obtained in a trial of the OX40 agonist ivuxolimab. All receptors derive from an adult with an advanced solid tumor such as melanoma, head and neck, liver or kidney cancer. Each CDR3 is given with its conserved first and last residue. A D gene is named only where the DNA matches it firmly. Where a row states a size, it is once, few, many or the class of an expanded clone; other rows omit it.

D gene	V gene	clone size	J gene	CDR3 protein	CDR3 DNA
TRBD1	TRBV2	-	TRBJ2-7	CASRVWTGGMYEQYF	TGTGCCAGCAGAGTTTGGACAGGGGGAATGTACGAGCAGTACTTC
-	TRBV6-5	-	TRBJ2-7	CASSYQVRGEQYF	TGTGCCAGCAGTTACCAAGTCCGCGGCGAGCAGTACTTC
-	TRBV30	-	TRBJ2-5	CAWSGSRVGWETQYF	TGTGCCTGGAGTGGTAGCAGGGTGGGTTGGGAGACCCAGTACTTC
-	TRBV9	-	TRBJ2-7	CASSVVSGPSEQYF	TGTGCCAGCAGCGTAGTGTCGGGGCCCTCTGAGCAGTACTTC
TRBD1	TRBV7-8	-	TRBJ2-1	CASSLPQGAIYNEQFF	TGTGCCAGCAGCTTACCTCAGGGGGCGATCTACAATGAGCAGTTCTTC
-	TRBV4-2	-	TRBJ2-7	CASSLPSYEQYF	TGTGCCAGCAGCCTTCCCAGCTACGAGCAGTACTTC
-	TRBV7-9	-	TRBJ2-6	CASSFLGSGANVLTF	TGTGCCAGCAGCTTTCTGGGCTCTGGGGCCAACGTCCTGACTTTC
-	TRBV6-5	few	TRBJ2-2	CASNTGNTGELFF	TGTGCCAGTAATACAGGGAACACCGGGGAGCTGTTTTTT
-	TRBV7-8	-	TRBJ1-1	CASSLDRERVFYVNTEAFF	TGTGCCAGCAGCTTAGACAGGGAGAGGGTGTTTTATGTGAACACTGAAGCTTTCTTT
-	TRBV20-1	-	TRBJ2-1	CSARSNEQFF	TGCAGTGCTAGAAGCAATGAGCAGTTCTTC
-	TRBV27	-	TRBJ1-1	CASSFVGAANTEAFF	TGTGCCAGCAGTTTTGTTGGGGCTGCGAACACTGAAGCTTTCTTT
-	TRBV6-5	-	TRBJ1-5	CASRPGGNNQPQHF	TGTGCCAGTCGTCCTGGGGGCAACAATCAGCCCCAGCATTTT
-	TRBV2	-	TRBJ2-3	CASSDPSTDTQYF	TGTGCCAGCAGTGATCCTAGCACAGATACGCAGTATTTT
-	TRBV25-1	-	TRBJ2-7	CASSESWEQYF	TGTGCCAGCAGTGAGTCGTGGGAGCAGTACTTC